This T cell receptor beta chain derives from a study of T cell changes during pregnancy in multiple sclerosis. TCRdb's table, derived via immunoSEQ multiplex PCR, lists solely in-frame clones and lacks some. The sample lists approximately 130,000 clones, approximately 96% occurring once. V lost 2 bases to trimming and J lost 7 bases; unmatched junction nucleotides: 8. The CDR3 contains 14 residues. In germline, CDR1 is MNHEY, CDR2 SMNVEV (reference sequence). The sequence was obtained from a female donor with multiple sclerosis, enrolled in a pregnancy study. This sequence joins TRBV27 and TRBJ2-7, with 7 bases identical to TRBD1. This specimen was peripheral blood, taken after pregnancy. The CDR3 nucleotides are TGTGCCAGCAGTTTAAGACAGGGTCCTCGGGAGCAGTACTTC. Its protein product is CASSLRQGPREQYF.